This entry lists 2 T cell receptor beta chains sequenced from one sample in a study of T cells in Graves' hyperthyroidism and ophthalmopathy. Regions amplified from RNA transcripts were the TCR beta CDR3 regions. The HTBI primer set served for first-round RT-PCR of the TCR CDR3. MiXCR, applied by TCRdb to the multiplex PCR reads, yields one record per CDR3 protein. The table includes a few hundred thousand distinct CDR3 sequences, approximately 15% detected once. Material for sequencing was blood. The receptors come from a woman younger than 45 with Graves' hyperthyroidism.

This clonotype was detected ten times or more. J is TRBJ1-1 and V is TRBV20-1; tentatively, D is TRBD1 (5 bases). Germline CDR1 is DFQATT and CDR2 is SNEGSKA (reference sequence). There are 14 residues in the CDR3. The V gene lost 3 bases and the J gene lost 2 bases, with 13 bases spanning the gap. CDR3 nucleotides: TGCAGTGCTAGGGTGTCGGGGCTCAACACTGAAGCTTTCTTT. This encodes CSARVSGLNTEAFF.

The gene calls are TRBV29-1 and TRBJ1-4; 8 positions agree with TRBD1. CDR1 is SQVTM, CDR2 ANQGSEA, per germline. This CDR3 region has 12 residues. V lost 5 bases, J lost 8 bases, and 4 bases stayed unmatched. CDR3 sequence: CSVSTGDEKLFF. CDR3 DNA sequence: TGCAGCGTTTCGACAGGGGACGAAAAACTGTTTTTT.